This T cell receptor (beta chain) came from a study of response to subunit inactivated influenza vaccine. Note on this clonotype: Its antigen remains unidentified.

TCRdb fed the RT-PCR reads into MiXCR, producing one record per CDR3 protein. The sample records hundreds of thousands of distinct CDR3 sequences, less than 20% being singletons. General observations from the study: The study's authors posited that every seasonal influenza vaccination enlists few new T cells.

This CDR3 comprises 14 residues. Per the germline V gene, CDR1 is MNHNS and CDR2 is SASEGT. V shed 6 bases and J shed 1 base, with 12 bases lying between them. The receptor was derived from a man over 45 who received an inactivated influenza vaccine. This specimen consisted of PBMCs from blood, obtained around 5 days after vaccination. The genes are TRBV6-1 and TRBJ1-1; D possibly corresponds to TRBD1 (6 bases). CDR3 sequence (DNA): TGTGCCAGCAGGCCACAGGGACAGAACACTGAAGCTTTCTTT. Its protein is CASRPQGQNTEAFF.